This T cell receptor beta chain was sequenced for a study of tumor-infiltrating lymphocytes in primary liver carcinoma. Findings and caveats of the study: Pairs of tumor regions overlapped more than tumor-adjacent and tumor-blood pairs did.

Total RNA amounting to roughly 0.5 ug was the source from which TCR beta cDNA was made with a constant-region primer. Nested multiplex PCR, run for three rounds with slightly modified ARM-PCR, yielded TCR beta libraries. The first two PCR rounds used TRBV1-TRBV30 primers with a Cbeta primer, 10 cycles each. One entry per CDR3 protein, called by TCRdb with MiXCR from the multiplex PCR reads. The data hold about 180,000 distinct CDR3 sequences, with about 60% observed a single time. Unsorted whole blood served as the source of blood RNA, and germline DNA was extracted as well. CDR3 length: 13 amino acids. V trimming: 5 bases; J trimming: 7 bases; junction bases outside the gene matches: 5. The germline V gene encodes CDR1 MNHEY and CDR2 SVGAGI. This clonotype was found a few times. Its specificity is unknown.

The chain employs TRBV6-5 and TRBJ2-7, with 10 bases identical to TRBD2. Sequences were obtained from peripheral blood. The receptor's source is a man aged 40-50 years with primary liver carcinoma and hepatitis B virus infection. The CDR3 bases are TGTGCCAGCAGTCAACTAGCGGGATGGGAGCAGTACTTC. Protein product: CASSQLAGWEQYF.